This TCR beta chain was found in a study of blood T cell repertoires in COVID-19. Study information: Collection of acute and convalescent COVID-19 samples took place in the United States, Italy and Spain. PBMCs, B-cell-depleted T cells, or T cells provided the cDNA or gDNA that made up the material.

In the original analysis: Amplified reference gene primers provided the basis for estimating nucleated cell counts. Sequenced by immunoSEQ multiplex PCR; TCRdb stores in-frame clones only, minus some. From that table come the V and J calls and clone size; the DNA was used to work out D and trimming. This repertoire shows approximately 290,000 clones, about 89% found once; its top ten account for roughly 0.8%. Per germline, CDR1 SGHKS and CDR2 YYEKEE (reference sequence). V dropped 2 bases and J dropped 4; count of bases not matched to a gene: 10. The CDR3 length is 16 residues. This clone was detected a few times.

Sequenced sample: peripheral blood. The rearrangement joins TRBV5-5 to TRBJ1-1, with 8 bases fitting TRBD1. This receptor was taken from a man aged 30 to 45 with acute or convalescent COVID-19. This CDR3 reads CASSFLPTGVSTEAFF. In DNA, the CDR3 is TGTGCCAGCAGCTTCTTACCGACAGGGGTTAGCACTGAAGCTTTCTTT.